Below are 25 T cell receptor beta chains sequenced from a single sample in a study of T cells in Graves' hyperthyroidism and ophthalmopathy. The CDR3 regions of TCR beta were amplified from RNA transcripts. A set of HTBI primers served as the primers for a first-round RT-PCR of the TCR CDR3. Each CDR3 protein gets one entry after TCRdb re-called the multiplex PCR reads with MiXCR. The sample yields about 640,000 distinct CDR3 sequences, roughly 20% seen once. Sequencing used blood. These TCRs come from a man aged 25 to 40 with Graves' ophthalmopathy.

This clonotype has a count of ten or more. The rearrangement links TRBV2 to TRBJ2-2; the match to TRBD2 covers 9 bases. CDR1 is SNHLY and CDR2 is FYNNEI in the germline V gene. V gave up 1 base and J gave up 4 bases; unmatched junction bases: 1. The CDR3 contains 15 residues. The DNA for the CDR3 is TGTGCCAGCAGTGAAGGCGGGAGGGGCACCGGGGAGCTGTTTTTT. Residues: CASSEGGRGTGELFF.

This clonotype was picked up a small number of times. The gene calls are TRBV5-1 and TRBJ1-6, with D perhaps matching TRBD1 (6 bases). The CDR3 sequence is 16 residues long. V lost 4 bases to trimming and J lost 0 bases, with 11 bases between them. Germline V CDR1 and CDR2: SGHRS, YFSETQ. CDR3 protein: CASSIAGDSYNSPLHF. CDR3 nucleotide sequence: TGCGCCAGCAGCATCGCAGGGGACTCCTATAATTCACCCCTCCACTTT.

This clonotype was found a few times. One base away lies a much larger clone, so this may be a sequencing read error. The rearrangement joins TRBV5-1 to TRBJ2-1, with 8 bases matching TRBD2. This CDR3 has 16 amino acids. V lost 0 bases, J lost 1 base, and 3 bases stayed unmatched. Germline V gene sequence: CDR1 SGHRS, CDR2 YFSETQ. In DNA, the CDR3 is TGCGCCAGCAGCTTGGTGACGGGGGGGTCCTACAATGAGCAGTTCTTC. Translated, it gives CASSLVTGGSYNEQFF.

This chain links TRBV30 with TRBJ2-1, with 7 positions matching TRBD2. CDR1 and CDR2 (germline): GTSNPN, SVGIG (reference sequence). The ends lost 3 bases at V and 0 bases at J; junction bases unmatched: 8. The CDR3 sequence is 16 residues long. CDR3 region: CAWRGWRGSSYNEQFF. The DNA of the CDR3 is TGTGCCTGGAGGGGGTGGCGGGGGAGCTCCTACAATGAGCAGTTCTTC.

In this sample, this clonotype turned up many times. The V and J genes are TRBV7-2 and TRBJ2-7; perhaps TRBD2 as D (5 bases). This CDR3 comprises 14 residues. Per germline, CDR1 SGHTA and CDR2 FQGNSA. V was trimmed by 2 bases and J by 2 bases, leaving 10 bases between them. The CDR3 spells CASSLSSGTYEQYF. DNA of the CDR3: TGTGCCAGCAGCTTATCGAGCGGAACCTACGAGCAGTACTTC.

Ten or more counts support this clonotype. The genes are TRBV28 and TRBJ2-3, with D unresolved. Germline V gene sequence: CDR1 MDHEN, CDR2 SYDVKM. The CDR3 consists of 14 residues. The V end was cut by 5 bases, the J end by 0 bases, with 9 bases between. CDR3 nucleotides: TGTGCCAGCAGTAAGTCGTCTAGCACAGATACGCAGTATTTT. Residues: CASSKSSSTDTQYF. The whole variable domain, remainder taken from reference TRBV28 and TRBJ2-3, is DVKVTQSSRYLVKRTGEKVFLECVQDMDHENMFWYRQDPGLGLRLIYFSYDVKMKEKGDIPEGYSVSREKKERFSLILESASTNQTSMYLCASSKSSSTDTQYFGPGTRLTVL.

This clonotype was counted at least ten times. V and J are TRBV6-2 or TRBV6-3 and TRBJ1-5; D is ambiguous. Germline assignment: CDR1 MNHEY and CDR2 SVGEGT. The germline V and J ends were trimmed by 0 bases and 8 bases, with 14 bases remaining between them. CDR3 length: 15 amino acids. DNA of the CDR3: TGTGCCAGCAGTTACTCGCGCGGGTCATCAGAGCCCCAGCATTTT. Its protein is CASSYSRGSSEPQHF.

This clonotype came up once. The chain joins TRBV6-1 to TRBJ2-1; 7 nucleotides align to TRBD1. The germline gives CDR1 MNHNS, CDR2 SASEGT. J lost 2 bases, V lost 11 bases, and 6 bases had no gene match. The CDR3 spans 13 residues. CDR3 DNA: TGTGCCTCCGCAGGGGGTACCTACAATGAGCAGTTCTTC. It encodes CASAGGTYNEQFF.

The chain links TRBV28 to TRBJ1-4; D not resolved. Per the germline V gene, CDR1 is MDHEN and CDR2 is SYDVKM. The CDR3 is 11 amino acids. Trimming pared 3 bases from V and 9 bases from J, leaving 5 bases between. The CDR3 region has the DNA TGTGCCAGCAGTTTGGGCCAAAAACTGTTTTTT. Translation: CASSLGQKLFF.

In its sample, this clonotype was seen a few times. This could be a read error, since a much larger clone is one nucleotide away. CDR3 in DNA: TGTGCCAGCAGTGGGGCAAGTGAAGCTTTCTTT. Translated, it gives CASSGASEAFF. This chain links TRBV2 with TRBJ1-1; D uncertain. The CDR3 has 11 residues. The ends were cut back, 4 bases at V and 7 bases at J, with 7 bases in the middle. Germline-derived CDR1 and CDR2 are SNHLY and FYNNEI.

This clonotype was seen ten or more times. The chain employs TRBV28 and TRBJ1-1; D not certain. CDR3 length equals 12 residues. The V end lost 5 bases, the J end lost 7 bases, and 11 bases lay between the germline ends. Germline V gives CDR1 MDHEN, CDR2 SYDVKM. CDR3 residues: CASSLAKGEAFF. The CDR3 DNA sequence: TGTGCCAGCAGTCTAGCTAAGGGTGAAGCTTTCTTT.

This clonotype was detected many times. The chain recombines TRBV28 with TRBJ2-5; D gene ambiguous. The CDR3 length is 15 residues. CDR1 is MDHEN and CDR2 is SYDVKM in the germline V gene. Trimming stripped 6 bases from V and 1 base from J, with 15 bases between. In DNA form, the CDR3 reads TGTGCCAGCAGACTTCGTTTTGCGCCCCAAGAGACCCAGTACTTC. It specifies CASRLRFAPQETQYF.

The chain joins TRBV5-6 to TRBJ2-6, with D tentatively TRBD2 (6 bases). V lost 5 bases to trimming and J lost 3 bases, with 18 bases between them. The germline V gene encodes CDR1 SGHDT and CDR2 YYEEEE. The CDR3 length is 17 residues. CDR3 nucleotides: TGTGCCAGCAGGGGAGGAGGGGCGTCGCTTGGGGCCAACGTCCTGACTTTC. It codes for CASRGGGASLGANVLTF.

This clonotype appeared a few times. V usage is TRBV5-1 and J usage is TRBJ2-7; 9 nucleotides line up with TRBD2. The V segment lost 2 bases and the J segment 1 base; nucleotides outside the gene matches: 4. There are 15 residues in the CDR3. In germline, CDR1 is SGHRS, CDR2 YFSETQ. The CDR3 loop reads CASSLGLAHSYEQYF. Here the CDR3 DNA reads TGCGCCAGCAGCTTAGGACTAGCGCATTCCTACGAGCAGTACTTC.

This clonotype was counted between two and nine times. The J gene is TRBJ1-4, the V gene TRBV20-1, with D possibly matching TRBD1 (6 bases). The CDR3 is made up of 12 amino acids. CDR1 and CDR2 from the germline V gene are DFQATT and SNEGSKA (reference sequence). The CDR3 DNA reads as TGCAGCGTAGGACAGCCTTCTGAAAAACTGTTTTTT. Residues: CSVGQPSEKLFF.

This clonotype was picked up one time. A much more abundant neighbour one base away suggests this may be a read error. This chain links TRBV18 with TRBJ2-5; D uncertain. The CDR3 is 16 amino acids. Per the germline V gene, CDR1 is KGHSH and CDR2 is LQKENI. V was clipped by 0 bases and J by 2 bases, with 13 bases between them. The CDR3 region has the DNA TGTGCCAGCTCACCACCTAGAACAGTCCCACAAGAGACCCAGTACTTC. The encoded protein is CASSPPRTVPQETQYF.

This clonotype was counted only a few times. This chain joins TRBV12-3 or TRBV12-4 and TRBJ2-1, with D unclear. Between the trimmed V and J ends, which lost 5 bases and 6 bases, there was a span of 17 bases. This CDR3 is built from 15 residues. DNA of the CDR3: TGTGCCAGCAGTAGCTACGACCCTTTACGCAATGAGCAGTTCTTC. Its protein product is CASSSYDPLRNEQFF.

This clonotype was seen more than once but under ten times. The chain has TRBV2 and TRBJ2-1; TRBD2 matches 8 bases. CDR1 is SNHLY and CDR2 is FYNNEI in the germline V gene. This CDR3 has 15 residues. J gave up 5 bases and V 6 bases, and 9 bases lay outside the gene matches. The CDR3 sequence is CASRISGEGDNEQFF. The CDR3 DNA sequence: TGTGCCAGCAGGATTAGCGGGGAGGGCGACAATGAGCAGTTCTTC.

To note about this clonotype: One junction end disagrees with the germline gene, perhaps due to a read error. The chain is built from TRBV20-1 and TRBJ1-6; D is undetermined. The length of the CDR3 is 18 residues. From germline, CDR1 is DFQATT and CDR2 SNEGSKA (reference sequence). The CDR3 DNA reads TGCAGTACTAGAGATCCCACTTCCATAAGGAGGGTAGTTTCACCCCTCCACTTT. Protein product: CSTRDPTSIRRVVSPLHF.

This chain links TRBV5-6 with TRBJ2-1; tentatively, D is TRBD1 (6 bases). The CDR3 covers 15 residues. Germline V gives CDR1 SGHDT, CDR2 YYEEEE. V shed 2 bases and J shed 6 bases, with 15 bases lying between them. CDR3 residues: CASSLVGGRGNEQFF. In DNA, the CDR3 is TGTGCCAGCAGCTTAGTTGGGGGCCGCGGCAATGAGCAGTTCTTC. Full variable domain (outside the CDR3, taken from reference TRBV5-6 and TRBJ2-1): DAGVTQSPTHLIKTRGQQVTLRCSPKSGHDTVSWYQQALGQGPQFIFQYYEEEERQRGNFPDRFSGHQFPNYSSELNVNALLLGDSALYLCASSLVGGRGNEQFFGPGTRLTVL.

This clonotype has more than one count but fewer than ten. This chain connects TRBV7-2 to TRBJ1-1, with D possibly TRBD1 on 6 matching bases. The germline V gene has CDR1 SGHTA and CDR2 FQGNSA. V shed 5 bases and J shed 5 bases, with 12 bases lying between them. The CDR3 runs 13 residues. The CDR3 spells CASSTRGRTEAFF. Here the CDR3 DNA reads TGTGCCAGCAGCACCAGGGGAAGGACTGAAGCTTTCTTT.

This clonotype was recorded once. CDR3 nucleotides: TGTGCCAGCAGTGAAACGCGGACCTATGGCTACACCTTC. Translated, it gives CASSETRTYGYTF. The chain has TRBV2 and TRBJ1-2; no definite D call. V lost 2 bases and J 4 bases, leaving 8 bases between the germline ends. CDR1 is SNHLY, CDR2 FYNNEI, per germline. The CDR3 runs 13 residues.

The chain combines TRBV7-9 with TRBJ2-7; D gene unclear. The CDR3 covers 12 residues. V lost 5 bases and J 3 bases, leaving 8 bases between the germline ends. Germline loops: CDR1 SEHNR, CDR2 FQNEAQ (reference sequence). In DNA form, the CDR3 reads TGTGCCAGCAGCCAAATAAACTACGAGCAGTACTTC. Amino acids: CASSQINYEQYF.

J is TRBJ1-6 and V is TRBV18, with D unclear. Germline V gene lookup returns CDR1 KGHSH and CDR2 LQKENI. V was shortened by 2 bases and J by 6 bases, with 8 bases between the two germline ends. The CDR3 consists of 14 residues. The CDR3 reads CASSPDTLNSPLHF. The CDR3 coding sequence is TGTGCCAGCTCACCAGACACCCTTAATTCACCCCTCCACTTT. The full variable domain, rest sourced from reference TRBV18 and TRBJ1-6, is NAGVMQNPRHLVRRRGQEARLRCSPMKGHSHVYWYRQLPEEGLKFMVYLQKENIIDESGMPKERFSAEFPKEGPSILRIQQVVRGDSAAYFCASSPDTLNSPLHFGNGTRLTVT.

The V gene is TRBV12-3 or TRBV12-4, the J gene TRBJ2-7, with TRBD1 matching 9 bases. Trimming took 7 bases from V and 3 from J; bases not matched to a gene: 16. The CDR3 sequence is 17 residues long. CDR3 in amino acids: CASNQDRGGRGFYEQYF. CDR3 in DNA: TGTGCCAGCAACCAGGACAGGGGTGGGAGGGGGTTCTACGAGCAGTACTTC.